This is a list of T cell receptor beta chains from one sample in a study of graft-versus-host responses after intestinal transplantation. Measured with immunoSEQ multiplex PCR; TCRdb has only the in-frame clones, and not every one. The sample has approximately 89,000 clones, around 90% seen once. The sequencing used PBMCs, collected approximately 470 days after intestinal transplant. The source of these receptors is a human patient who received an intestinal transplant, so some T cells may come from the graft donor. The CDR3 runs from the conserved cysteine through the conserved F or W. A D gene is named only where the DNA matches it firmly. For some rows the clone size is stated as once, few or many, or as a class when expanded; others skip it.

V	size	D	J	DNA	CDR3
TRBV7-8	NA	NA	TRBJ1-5	TGTGCCAGCAGCTTAGGAAGGGCCCCGATCGGGCAGCCCCAGCATTTT	CASSLGRAPIGQPQHF
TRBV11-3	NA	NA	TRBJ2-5	TGTGCCAGCAGCTCACGAGGACAAGAGACCCAGTACTTC	CASSSRGQETQYF
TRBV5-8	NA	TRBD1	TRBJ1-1	TGTGCCAGCAGCTTGAGGGACAGGGGGCCGGTAGCTTTCTTT	CASSLRDRGPVAFF
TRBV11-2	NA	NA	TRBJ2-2	TGTGCCAGCAGTCCCATTGCGGGGGCGAGGAACACCGGGGAGCTGTTTTTT	CASSPIAGARNTGELFF
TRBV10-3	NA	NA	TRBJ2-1	TGTGCCATCAGTGAAATGGTAGGGAATGAGCAGTTCTTC	CAISEMVGNEQFF
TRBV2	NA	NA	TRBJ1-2	TGTGCAACCATCGGAACGGGCGGGACCTATGGCTACACCTTC	CATIGTGGTYGYTF
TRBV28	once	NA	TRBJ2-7	TGTGCCAGCACCCCACAGGGATCTTCCTACGAGCAGTACTTC	CASTPQGSSYEQYF
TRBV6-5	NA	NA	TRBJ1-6	TGTGCCAGCAGCGACAGACCAAATTCACCCCTCCACTTT	CASSDRPNSPLHF
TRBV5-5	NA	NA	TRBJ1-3	TGTGCCAGCAGCCAGGACTCTGGAAACACCATATATTTT	CASSQDSGNTIYF
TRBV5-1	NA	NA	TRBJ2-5	TGCGCCAGCAGCTTGGCCGGGACACCCGCGGAGACCCAGTACTTC	CASSLAGTPAETQYF
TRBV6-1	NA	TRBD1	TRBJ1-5	TGTGCCAGCAGTGAAGGCAGGGGGCAGCCCCAGCATTTT	CASSEGRGQPQHF
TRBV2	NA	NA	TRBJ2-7	TGTGCCAGCAGTAGAAGACAGCCCAACTACGAGCAGTACTTC	CASSRRQPNYEQYF
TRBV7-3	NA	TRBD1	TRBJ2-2	TGTGCCAGCAGCGGGTCGGGACAGGATAACACCGGGGAGCTGTTTTTT	CASSGSGQDNTGELFF
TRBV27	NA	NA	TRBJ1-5	TGTGCCAGCAGTACAAACAGGGATGAGGGTCAGCCCCAGCATTTT	CASSTNRDEGQPQHF
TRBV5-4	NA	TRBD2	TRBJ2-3	TGTGCCAGCAGCTTGATCGGGGGGGCAGATACGCAGTATTTT	CASSLIGGADTQYF
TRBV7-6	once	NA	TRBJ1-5	TGTGCCAGCAGCCCAAGTCCACAGCCTAATCAGCCCCAGCATTTT	CASSPSPQPNQPQHF
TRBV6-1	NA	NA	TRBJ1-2	TGTGCCAGCACCAACCGCTATGGCTACACCTTC	CASTNRYGYTF
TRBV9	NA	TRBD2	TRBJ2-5	TGTGCCAGCAGCGTAGTAGCTAGCGGAGCTCAAGAGACCCAGTACTTC	CASSVVASGAQETQYF
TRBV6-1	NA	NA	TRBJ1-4	TGTGCCAGCAGTGAAGCATGGGGGGAAGGTGAAAAACTGTTTTTT	CASSEAWGEGEKLFF
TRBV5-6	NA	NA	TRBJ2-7	TGTGCCAGCAGCCCTTTTTGGGGCAACGAGCAGTACTTC	CASSPFWGNEQYF
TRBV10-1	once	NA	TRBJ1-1	TGCGCCAGCAGTGGTAGGGGGAACACTGAAGCTTTCTTT	CASSGRGNTEAFF
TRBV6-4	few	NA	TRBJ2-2	TGTGCCAGCAGTGACTCGACCATCCAGGGGGAGCTGTTTTTT	CASSDSTIQGELFF
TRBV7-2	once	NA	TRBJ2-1	TGTGCCAGCAGCTTATCCCCAGTCGTTGGGCAGTTCTTC	CASSLSPVVGQFF
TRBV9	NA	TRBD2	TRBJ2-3	TGTGCCAGCAGCGTAGCTTGGGCTAGCGGGGGGGCTCCGCAGTATTTT	CASSVAWASGGAPQYF
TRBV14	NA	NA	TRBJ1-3	TGTGCCAGCAGCACAGCCCCAGGGTTCTCGAGAAACACCATATATTTT	CASSTAPGFSRNTIYF
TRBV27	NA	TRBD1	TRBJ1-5	TGTGCCAGCAGTCCCCGGGACAGGCTGGGCAATCAGCCCCAGCATTTT	CASSPRDRLGNQPQHF
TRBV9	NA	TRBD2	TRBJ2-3	TGTGCCAGCAGCGGGGCGGGGGGGGCTAGCACAGATACGCAGTATTTT	CASSGAGGASTDTQYF
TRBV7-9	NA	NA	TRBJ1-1	TGTGCCAGCAGCCATGAAGCTTTCTTT	CASSHEAFF
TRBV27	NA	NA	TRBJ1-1	TGTGCCAGCAGTTTATCTTTTTCGGACACTGAAGCTTTCTTT	CASSLSFSDTEAFF
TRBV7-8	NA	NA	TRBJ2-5	TGTGCCAGCAGCTTAGTACAGACCCAGTACTTC	CASSLVQTQYF
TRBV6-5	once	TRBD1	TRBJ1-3	TGTGCCAGCGGACAGGTGTCTGGAAACACCATATATTTT	CASGQVSGNTIYF
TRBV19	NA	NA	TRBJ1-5	TGTGCCAGTAGTATAGATGCGTTCCAGCCCCAGCATTTT	CASSIDAFQPQHF
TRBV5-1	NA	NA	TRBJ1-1	TGCGCCAGCAGCCCAACATTACAGGGGAACACTGAAGCTTTCTTT	CASSPTLQGNTEAFF
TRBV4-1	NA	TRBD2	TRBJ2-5	TGCGCCAGCAGCCAAGCCACCGGGCGGGGGTATGAGACCCAGTACTTC	CASSQATGRGYETQYF
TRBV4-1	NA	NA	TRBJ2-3	TGCGCCAGCAGCCACCCTTTTTGGGGCGGACTCACAGATACGCAGTATTTT	CASSHPFWGGLTDTQYF
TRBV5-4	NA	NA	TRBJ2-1	TGTGCCAGCAGCTTAGGATCGTCCCTACACAATGAGCAGTTCTTC	CASSLGSSLHNEQFF
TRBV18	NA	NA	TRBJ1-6	TGTGCCAGCTCACCAGAGGCTAATTCACCCCTCCACTTT	CASSPEANSPLHF
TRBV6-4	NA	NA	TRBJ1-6	TGTGCCAGCAGTGAGGCAGGTGATAATTCACCCCTCCACTTT	CASSEAGDNSPLHF
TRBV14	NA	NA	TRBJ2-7	TGTGCCAGCAGCTTCACAGGGCACGAGCAGTACTTC	CASSFTGHEQYF
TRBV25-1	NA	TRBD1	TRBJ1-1	TGTGCCAGCAGTGAATCCCAGGGGGTGGGTACTGAAGCTTTCTTT	CASSESQGVGTEAFF
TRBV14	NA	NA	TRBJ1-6	TGTGCCAGCAGCCAGGGAATTTCACCCCTCCACTTT	CASSQGISPLHF
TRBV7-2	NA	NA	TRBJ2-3	TGTGCCAGCAGCCCGTACCCAGGGGCAGATACGCAGTATTTT	CASSPYPGADTQYF
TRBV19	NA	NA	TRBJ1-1	TGTGCCAGTGGGTGGGTGAACACTGAAGCTTTCTTT	CASGWVNTEAFF
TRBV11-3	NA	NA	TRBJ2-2	TGTGCCAGCAGCTTAACCGGGGAGCTGTTTTTT	CASSLTGELFF
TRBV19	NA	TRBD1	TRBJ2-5	TGTGCCACCGGACAGGGGGAGACCCAGTACTTC	CATGQGETQYF
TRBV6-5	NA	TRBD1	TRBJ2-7	TGTGCCAGCAGAGCACCGGGACAGGGGATGTACGAGCAGTACTTC	CASRAPGQGMYEQYF
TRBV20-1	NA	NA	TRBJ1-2	TGCAGTGCTCCCGGGGGCTATGGCTACACCTTC	CSAPGGYGYTF